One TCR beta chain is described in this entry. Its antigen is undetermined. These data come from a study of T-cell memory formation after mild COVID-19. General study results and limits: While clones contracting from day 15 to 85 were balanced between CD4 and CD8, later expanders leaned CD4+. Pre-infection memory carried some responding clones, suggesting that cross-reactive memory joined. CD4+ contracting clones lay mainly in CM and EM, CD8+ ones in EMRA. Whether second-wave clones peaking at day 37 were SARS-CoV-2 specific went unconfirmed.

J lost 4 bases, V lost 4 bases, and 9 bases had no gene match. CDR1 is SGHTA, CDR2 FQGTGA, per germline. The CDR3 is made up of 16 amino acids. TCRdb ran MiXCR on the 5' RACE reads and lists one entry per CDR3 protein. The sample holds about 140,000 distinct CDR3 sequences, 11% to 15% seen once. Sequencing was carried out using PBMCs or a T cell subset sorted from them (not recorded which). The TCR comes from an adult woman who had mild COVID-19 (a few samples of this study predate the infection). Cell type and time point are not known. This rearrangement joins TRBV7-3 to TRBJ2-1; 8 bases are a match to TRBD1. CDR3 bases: TGTGCCAGCAGCTCGCCCCAGGGGGCATTATACAATGAGCAGTTCTTC. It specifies CASSSPQGALYNEQFF.